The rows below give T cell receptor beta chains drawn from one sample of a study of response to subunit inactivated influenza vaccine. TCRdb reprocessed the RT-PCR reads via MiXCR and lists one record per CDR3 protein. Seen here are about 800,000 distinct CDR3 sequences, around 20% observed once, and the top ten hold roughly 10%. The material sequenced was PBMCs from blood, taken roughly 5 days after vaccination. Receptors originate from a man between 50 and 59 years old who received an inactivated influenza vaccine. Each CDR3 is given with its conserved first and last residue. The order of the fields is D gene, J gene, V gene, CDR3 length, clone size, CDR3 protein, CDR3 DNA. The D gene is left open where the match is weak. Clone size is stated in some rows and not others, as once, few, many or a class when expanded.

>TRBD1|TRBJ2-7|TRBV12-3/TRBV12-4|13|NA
CASSPDRAGEQYF
TGTGCCAGCAGTCCGGACAGGGCGGGCGAGCAGTACTTC
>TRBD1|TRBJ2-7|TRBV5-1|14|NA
CASSRDRTYYEQYF
TGCGCCAGCAGCCGGGACAGAACCTACTACGAGCAGTACTTC
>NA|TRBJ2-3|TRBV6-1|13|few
CASSGQLADTQYF
TGTGCCAGCAGCGGACAGCTCGCGGATACGCAGTATTTT
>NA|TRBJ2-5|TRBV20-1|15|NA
CSARDRRAVQETQYF
TGCAGTGCTAGAGATCGGAGGGCGGTTCAAGAGACCCAGTACTTC
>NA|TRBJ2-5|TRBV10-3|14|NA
CAISEGFLQETQYF
TGTGCCATCAGTGAGGGATTCCTCCAAGAGACCCAGTACTTC
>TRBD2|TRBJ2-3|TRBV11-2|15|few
CASSYPSGGTDTQYF
TGTGCCAGCAGCTATCCTAGCGGTGGCACAGATACGCAGTATTTT
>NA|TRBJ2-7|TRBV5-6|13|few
CASSLYEVYEQYF
TGTGCCAGCAGCTTGTATGAGGTCTACGAGCAGTACTTC
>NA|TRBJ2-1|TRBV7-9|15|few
CASSIGTEYYNEQFF
TGTGCCAGCAGCATCGGGACGGAGTACTACAATGAGCAGTTCTTC
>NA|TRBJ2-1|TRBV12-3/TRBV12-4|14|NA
CASGGGVTYNEQFF
TGTGCCAGCGGCGGCGGGGTGACCTACAATGAGCAGTTCTTC
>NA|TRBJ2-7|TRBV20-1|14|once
CSASPTSRPYEQYF
TGCAGTGCTAGCCCCACTTCCCGTCCCTACGAGCAGTACTTC
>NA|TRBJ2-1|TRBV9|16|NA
CASSVGPGVLGNEQFF
TGTGCCAGCAGCGTAGGGCCGGGAGTACTTGGCAATGAGCAGTTCTTC
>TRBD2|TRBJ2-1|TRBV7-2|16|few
CASSVWTSGTNNEQFF
TGTGCCAGCAGCGTCTGGACTAGCGGAACAAACAATGAGCAGTTCTTC
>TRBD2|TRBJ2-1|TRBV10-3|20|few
CAISSRTSGRAYTLGNEQFF
TGTGCCATCAGTTCGAGAACTAGCGGGAGGGCCTATACATTGGGGAATGAGCAGTTCTTC
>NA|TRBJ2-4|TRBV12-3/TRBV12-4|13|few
CASSFVREDIQYF
TGTGCCAGCAGTTTCGTCAGGGAGGACATTCAGTACTTC
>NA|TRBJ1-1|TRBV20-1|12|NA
CSAEGPNTEAFF
TGCAGTGCGGAGGGACCGAACACTGAAGCTTTCTTT
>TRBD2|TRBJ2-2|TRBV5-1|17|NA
CASTTNSGRGVTGELFF
TGCGCCAGCACCACCAACAGCGGGAGGGGTGTCACCGGGGAGCTGTTTTTT
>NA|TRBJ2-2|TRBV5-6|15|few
CASSLQARNTGELFF
TGTGCCAGCAGCTTGCAGGCACGGAACACCGGGGAGCTGTTTTTT
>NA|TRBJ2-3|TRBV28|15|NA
CASSKGGSRKDTQYF
TGTGCCAGCAGTAAGGGCGGGTCAAGGAAAGATACGCAGTATTTT
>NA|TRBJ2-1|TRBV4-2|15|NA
CASSQAQGKASEQFF
TGTGCCAGCAGCCAAGCGCAGGGGAAGGCTAGTGAGCAGTTCTTC
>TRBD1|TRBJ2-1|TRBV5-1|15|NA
CASSVGTGNYNEQFF
TGCGCCAGCAGCGTCGGGACAGGGAACTACAATGAGCAGTTCTTC
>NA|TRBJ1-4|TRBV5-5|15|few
CASSPSTATNEKLFF
TGTGCCAGCAGCCCCTCGACTGCAACTAATGAAAAACTGTTTTTT
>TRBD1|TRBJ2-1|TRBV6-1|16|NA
CASRPTGTGVYNEQFF
TGTGCCAGCAGGCCTACCGGGACAGGGGTCTACAATGAGCAGTTCTTC
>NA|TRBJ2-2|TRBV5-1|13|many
CASSFRGSGELFF
TGCGCCAGCAGCTTCAGAGGGAGCGGGGAGCTGTTTTTT
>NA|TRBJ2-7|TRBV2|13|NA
CASSVRGSYEQYF
TGTGCCAGCAGTGTTAGGGGATCCTACGAGCAGTACTTC
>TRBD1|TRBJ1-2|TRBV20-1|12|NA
CSFPGQSYGYTF
TGCAGCTTTCCGGGACAGAGCTATGGCTACACCTTC
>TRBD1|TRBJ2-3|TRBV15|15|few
CATSRHRDRGNTQYF
TGTGCCACCAGCAGACACCGGGACAGGGGAAATACGCAGTATTTT
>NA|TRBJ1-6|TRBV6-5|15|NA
CASSYSGGNNSPLHF
TGTGCCAGCAGTTACTCAGGGGGAAATAATTCACCCCTCCACTTT
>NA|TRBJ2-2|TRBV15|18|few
CATSRDRSELRGTGELFF
TGTGCCACCAGCAGAGATCGTTCGGAGCTTCGCGGCACCGGGGAGCTGTTTTTT
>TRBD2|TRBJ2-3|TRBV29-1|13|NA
CSAAAGNTDTQYF
TGCAGCGCCGCAGCGGGGAACACAGATACGCAGTATTTT
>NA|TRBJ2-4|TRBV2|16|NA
CASSEAPREAKNIQYF
TGTGCCAGCAGTGAAGCACCTCGGGAGGCCAAAAACATTCAGTACTTC
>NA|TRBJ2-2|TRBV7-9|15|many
CASTPRSGDTGELFF
TGTGCCAGCACTCCCCGGAGCGGAGACACCGGGGAGCTGTTTTTT
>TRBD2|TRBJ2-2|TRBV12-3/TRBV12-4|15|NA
CASRLTSGRGGELFF
TGTGCCAGCAGGCTGACTAGCGGGAGAGGCGGGGAGCTGTTTTTT
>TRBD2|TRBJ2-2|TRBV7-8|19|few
CASSFRQGTSGRRAGELFF
TGTGCCAGCAGCTTTCGACAAGGGACTAGCGGGAGGCGGGCCGGGGAGCTGTTTTTT
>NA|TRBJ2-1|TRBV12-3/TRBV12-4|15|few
CASSLVPSSINEQFF
TGTGCCAGCAGTTTAGTTCCTAGCTCCATCAATGAGCAGTTCTTC
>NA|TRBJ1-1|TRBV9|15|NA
CASSVDGWAATEAFF
TGTGCCAGCAGCGTAGATGGGTGGGCGGCCACTGAAGCTTTCTTT
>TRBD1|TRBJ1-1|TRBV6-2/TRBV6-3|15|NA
CASSYSSPRGTEAFF
TGTGCCAGCAGTTACTCTTCTCCCAGGGGGACTGAAGCTTTCTTT
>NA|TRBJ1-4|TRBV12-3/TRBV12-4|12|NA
CASSLDWGKLFF
TGTGCCAGCAGTTTAGATTGGGGGAAACTGTTTTTT
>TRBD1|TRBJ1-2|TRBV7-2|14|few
CASSLEAGGGGYTF
TGTGCCAGCAGCTTAGAGGCAGGGGGCGGTGGCTACACCTTC
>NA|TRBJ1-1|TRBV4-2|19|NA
CASSQEVGGDYLDGAEAFF
TGTGCCAGCAGCCAAGAAGTAGGAGGGGATTATCTGGACGGAGCTGAAGCTTTCTTT
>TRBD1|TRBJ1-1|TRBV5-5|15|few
CASSLVRAGGTEAFF
TGTGCCAGCAGCTTGGTGAGGGCAGGGGGCACTGAAGCTTTCTTT
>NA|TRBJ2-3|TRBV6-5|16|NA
CASSYSSGVGTDTQYF
TGTGCCAGCAGTTACTCTTCAGGGGTAGGCACAGATACGCAGTATTTT
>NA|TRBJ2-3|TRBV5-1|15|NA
CASSPEATSTDTQYF
TGCGCCAGCAGCCCTGAAGCTACTAGCACAGATACGCAGTATTTT
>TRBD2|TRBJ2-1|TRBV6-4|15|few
CASSGQTSGNNEQFF
TGTGCCAGCAGTGGCCAGACTAGCGGAAACAATGAGCAGTTCTTC
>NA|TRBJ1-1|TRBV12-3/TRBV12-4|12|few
CASSLIGAEAFF
TGTGCCAGCAGTTTAATCGGGGCTGAAGCTTTCTTT
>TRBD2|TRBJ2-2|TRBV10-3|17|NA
CAISELASGSSTGELFF
TGTGCCATCAGTGAGCTGGCTAGCGGGAGTTCCACCGGGGAGCTGTTTTTT
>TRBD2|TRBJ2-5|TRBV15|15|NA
CATSRVRLAEGTQYF
TGTGCCACCAGCAGGGTTCGACTAGCGGAGGGGACCCAGTACTTC
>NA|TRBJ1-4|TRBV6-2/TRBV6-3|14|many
CASSNRETVEKLFF
TGTGCCAGCAGTAACAGGGAGACGGTCGAAAAACTGTTTTTT
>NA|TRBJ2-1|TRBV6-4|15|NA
CASSKGRSSGNEQFF
TGTGCCAGCAGCAAGGGTCGTAGCTCGGGTAATGAGCAGTTCTTC
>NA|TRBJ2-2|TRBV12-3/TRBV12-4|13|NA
CASSWGWNGELFF
TGTGCCAGCAGTTGGGGTTGGAACGGGGAGCTGTTTTTT
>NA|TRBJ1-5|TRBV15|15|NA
CATSRHTGSNQPQHF
TGTGCCACCAGCAGGCACACAGGGAGCAATCAGCCCCAGCATTTT
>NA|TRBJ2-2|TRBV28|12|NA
CASVREGGELFF
TGTGCCAGCGTTAGAGAAGGCGGGGAGCTGTTTTTT
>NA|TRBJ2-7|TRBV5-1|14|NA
CASSQIYGHYEQYF
TGCGCCAGCAGCCAAATTTACGGGCACTACGAGCAGTACTTC